The sequence of this T cell receptor beta chain was determined in a study of vaccination effects on CD4 cells after COVID-19. Study observations and caveats: Marked clonal contraction of both clone types appeared late after vaccination.

This CDR3 has 14 residues. Germline assignment: CDR1 LNHDA and CDR2 SQIVND (reference sequence). V shed 6 bases and J 1 base; nucleotides not matched to a gene: 4. Data came from immunoSEQ multiplex PCR; TCRdb stores just in-frame clones and leaves some out. The repertoire holds tens of thousands of clones, about 80% seen once, with around 1.2% in the top ten. CD4+ T cells specific for antigen were expanded with viral peptide pools by the ViraFEST assay before sequencing. The culture ran for 10 days, and then CD4+ T cells were isolated. As their vaccination, participants received two doses of either BNT162b2 or mRNA-1273. Nucleocapsid antibodies were negative in the vaccine recipients, who had never had SARS-CoV-2 infection. After over 1.5 million PBMC were placed in each well, they were cultured with approximately 9.4 IU/ml IL-2 and approximately 10 ug/ml peptides. As concerns this clone: Its specificity is not known.

The genes are TRBV19 and TRBJ2-5; 8 bases align to TRBD1. The sequence was obtained from a human donor who received a COVID-19 vaccine. This material consisted of CD4+ T cells from PBMCs cultured with HCoV-229E spike peptides, taken after COVID-19 vaccination. The CDR3 DNA reads as TGTGCCAGTAGCGGGACAGGTTCCCAAGAGACCCAGTACTTC. It translates to CASSGTGSQETQYF.